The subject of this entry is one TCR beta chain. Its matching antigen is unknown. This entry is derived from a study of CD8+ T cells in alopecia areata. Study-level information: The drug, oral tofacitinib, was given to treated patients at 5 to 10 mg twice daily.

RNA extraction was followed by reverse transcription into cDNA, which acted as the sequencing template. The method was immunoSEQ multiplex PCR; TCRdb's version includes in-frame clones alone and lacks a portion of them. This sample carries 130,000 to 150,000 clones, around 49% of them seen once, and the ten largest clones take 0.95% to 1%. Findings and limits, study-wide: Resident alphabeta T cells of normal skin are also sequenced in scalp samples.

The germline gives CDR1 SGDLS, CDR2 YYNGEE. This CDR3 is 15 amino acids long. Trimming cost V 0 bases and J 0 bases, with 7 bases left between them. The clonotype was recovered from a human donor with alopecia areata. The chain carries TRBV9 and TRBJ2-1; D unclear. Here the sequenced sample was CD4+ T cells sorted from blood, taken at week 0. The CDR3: CASSVEFGSYNEQFF. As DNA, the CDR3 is TGTGCCAGCAGCGTAGAGTTCGGCTCCTACAATGAGCAGTTCTTC.